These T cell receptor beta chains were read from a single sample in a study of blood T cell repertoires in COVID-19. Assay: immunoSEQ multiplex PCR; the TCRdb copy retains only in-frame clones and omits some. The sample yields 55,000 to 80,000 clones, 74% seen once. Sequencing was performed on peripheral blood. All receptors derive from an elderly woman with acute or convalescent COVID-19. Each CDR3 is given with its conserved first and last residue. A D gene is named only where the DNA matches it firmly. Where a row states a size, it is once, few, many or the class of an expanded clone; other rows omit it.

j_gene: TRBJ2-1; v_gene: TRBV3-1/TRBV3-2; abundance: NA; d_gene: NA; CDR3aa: CASSRSGHYNEQFF; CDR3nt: TGTGCCAGCAGCCGAAGCGGGCACTACAATGAGCAGTTCTTC
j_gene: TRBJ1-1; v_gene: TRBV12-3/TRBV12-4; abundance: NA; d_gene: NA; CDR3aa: CASSSLPDTEAFF; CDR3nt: TGTGCCAGCAGTTCCCTCCCTGACACTGAAGCTTTCTTT
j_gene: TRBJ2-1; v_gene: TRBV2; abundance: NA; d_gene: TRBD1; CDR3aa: CASSAQGFYEQFF; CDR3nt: TGTGCCAGCAGTGCACAGGGGTTCTATGAGCAGTTCTTC
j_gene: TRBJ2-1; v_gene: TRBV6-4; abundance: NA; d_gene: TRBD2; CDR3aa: CASSPRLAGGYNEQFF; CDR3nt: TGTGCCAGCAGTCCCAGACTAGCGGGAGGTTACAATGAGCAGTTCTTC
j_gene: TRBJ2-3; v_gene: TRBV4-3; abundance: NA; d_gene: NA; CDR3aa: CASSRRGSTDTQYF; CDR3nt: TGCGCCAGCAGCCGGAGGGGTAGCACAGATACGCAGTATTTT
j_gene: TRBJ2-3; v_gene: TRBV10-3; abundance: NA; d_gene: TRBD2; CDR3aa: CAISESFLRTSGRQSRTDTQYF; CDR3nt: TGTGCCATCAGTGAGTCGTTCCTCCGGACTAGCGGGAGACAGTCTCGCACAGATACGCAGTATTTT
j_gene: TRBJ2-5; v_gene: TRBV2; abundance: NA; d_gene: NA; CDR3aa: CASKGSGFAETQYF; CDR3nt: TGTGCCAGCAAAGGTTCGGGATTCGCGGAGACCCAGTACTTC
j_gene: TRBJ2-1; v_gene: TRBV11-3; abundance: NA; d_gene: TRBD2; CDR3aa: CASEREGLGNEQFF; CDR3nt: TGTGCCAGCGAGCGGGAGGGCTTAGGCAATGAGCAGTTCTTC
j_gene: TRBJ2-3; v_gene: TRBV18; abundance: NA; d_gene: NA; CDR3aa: CASSPSRRETSTDTQYF; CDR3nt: TGTGCCAGCTCACCTTCTCGCCGGGAAACTAGCACAGATACGCAGTATTTT
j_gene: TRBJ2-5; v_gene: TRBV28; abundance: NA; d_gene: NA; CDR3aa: CASSLKGFVGETQYF; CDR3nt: TGTGCCAGCAGTCTGAAGGGGTTCGTCGGAGAGACCCAGTACTTC
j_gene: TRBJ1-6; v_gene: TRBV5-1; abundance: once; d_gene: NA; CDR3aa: CASSAGRRDNSPLHF; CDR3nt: TGCGCCAGCAGCGCGGGACGCAGGGATAATTCACCCCTCCACTTT
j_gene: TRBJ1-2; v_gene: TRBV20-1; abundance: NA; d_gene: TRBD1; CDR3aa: CSASQGDYGYTF; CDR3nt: TGCAGTGCTAGTCAGGGGGACTATGGCTACACCTTC
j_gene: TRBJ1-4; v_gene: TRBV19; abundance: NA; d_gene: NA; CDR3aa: CASSPQTNEKLFF; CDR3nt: TGTGCCAGTAGCCCTCAGACTAATGAAAAACTGTTTTTT
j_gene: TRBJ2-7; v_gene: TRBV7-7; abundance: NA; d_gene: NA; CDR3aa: CASSLVVQGKISYEQYF; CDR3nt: TGTGCTAGCAGCTTAGTGGTACAGGGCAAGATCTCCTACGAGCAGTACTTC
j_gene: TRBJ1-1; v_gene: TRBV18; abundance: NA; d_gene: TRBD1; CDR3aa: CASSLQGAEAQAFF; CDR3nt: TGTGCCAGCTCACTACAGGGGGCTGAGGCCCAGGCTTTCTTT
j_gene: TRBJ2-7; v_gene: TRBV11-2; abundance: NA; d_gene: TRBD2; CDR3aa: CASQLAGVLEQYF; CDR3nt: TGTGCCAGCCAACTAGCGGGAGTTCTCGAGCAGTACTTC
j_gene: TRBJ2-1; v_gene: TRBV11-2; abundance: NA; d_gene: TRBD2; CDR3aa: CASSPRSGSVGEQFF; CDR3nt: TGTGCCAGCAGCCCGAGAAGCGGGAGCGTAGGGGAGCAGTTCTTC
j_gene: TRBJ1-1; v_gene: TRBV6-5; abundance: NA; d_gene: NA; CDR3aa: CASSPPGAVGAFF; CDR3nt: TGTGCCAGCAGTCCCCCAGGGGCGGTAGGAGCTTTCTTT
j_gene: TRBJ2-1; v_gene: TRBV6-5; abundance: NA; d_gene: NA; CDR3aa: CASTTSYGNEQFF; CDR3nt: TGTGCCAGCACCACGTCTTACGGGAATGAGCAGTTCTTC
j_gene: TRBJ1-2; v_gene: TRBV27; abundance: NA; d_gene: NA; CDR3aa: CASRATGANYGYTF; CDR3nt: TGTGCCAGCAGAGCGACAGGAGCTAACTATGGCTACACCTTC
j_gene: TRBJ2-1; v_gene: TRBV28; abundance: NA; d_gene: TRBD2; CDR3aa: CASSPGTSGFPGYNEQFF; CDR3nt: TGTGCCAGCAGCCCCGGGACTAGCGGGTTTCCGGGATACAATGAGCAGTTCTTC
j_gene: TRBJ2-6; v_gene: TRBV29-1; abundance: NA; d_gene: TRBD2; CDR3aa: CSVRGAGGGANVLTF; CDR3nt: TGCAGCGTTCGAGGCGCGGGAGGTGGGGCCAACGTCCTGACTTTC
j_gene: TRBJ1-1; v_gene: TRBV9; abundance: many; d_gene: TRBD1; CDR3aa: CASSATGVGNTEAFF; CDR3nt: TGTGCCAGCAGCGCTACAGGGGTGGGGAACACTGAAGCTTTCTTT
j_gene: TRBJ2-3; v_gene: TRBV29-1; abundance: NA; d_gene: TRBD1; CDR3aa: CSVGDRGSDTQYF; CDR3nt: TGCAGCGTAGGGGACAGGGGGTCAGATACGCAGTATTTT
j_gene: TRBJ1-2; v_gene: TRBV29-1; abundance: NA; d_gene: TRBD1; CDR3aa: CSVEPRQGHYGYTF; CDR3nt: TGCAGCGTTGAACCGAGACAGGGCCACTATGGCTACACCTTC
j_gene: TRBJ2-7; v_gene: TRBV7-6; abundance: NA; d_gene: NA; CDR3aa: CASSLASGETYEQYF; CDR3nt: TGTGCCAGCAGCTTAGCTTCGGGGGAAACCTACGAGCAGTACTTC
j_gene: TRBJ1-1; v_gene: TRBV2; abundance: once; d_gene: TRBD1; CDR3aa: CASSEAAGTANTEAFF; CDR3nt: TGTGCCAGCAGTGAAGCGGCTGGGACAGCGAACACTGAAGCTTTCTTT
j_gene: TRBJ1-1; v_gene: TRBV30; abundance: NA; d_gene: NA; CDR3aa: CAWSVRRFGGSTEAFF; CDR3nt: TGTGCCTGGAGTGTACGACGGTTTGGGGGGAGCACTGAAGCTTTCTTT
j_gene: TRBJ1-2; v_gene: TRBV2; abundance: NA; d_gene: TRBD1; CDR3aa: CASSGQGALYGYTF; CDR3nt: TGTGCCAGCAGCGGACAGGGGGCCCTCTATGGCTACACCTTC
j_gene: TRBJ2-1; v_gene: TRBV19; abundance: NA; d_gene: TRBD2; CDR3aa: CASSIKSRGVSEQFF; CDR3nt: TGTGCCAGTAGTATAAAGTCGCGGGGGGTGAGTGAGCAGTTCTTC
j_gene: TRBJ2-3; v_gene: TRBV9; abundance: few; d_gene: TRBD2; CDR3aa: CASSLLGGGRAADTQYF; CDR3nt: TGTGCCAGCAGCCTTCTGGGGGGCGGGAGGGCCGCGGATACGCAGTATTTT
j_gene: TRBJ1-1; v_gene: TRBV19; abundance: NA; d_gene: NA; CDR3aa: CASSITREVAFF; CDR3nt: TGTGCCAGTAGTATAACGCGGGAGGTAGCTTTCTTT
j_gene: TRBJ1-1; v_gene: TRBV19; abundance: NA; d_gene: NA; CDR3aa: CASSSPPADLSGNTEAFF; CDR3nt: TGTGCCAGTAGTAGCCCCCCGGCAGACCTAAGCGGGAACACTGAAGCTTTCTTT
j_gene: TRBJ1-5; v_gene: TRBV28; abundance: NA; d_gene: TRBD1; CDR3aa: CASSPSMGQHQPQHF; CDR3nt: TGTGCCAGCAGTCCGTCTATGGGACAGCATCAGCCCCAGCATTTT
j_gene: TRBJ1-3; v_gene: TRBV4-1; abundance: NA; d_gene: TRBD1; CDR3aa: CASSQEGSRGRGNTIYF; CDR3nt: TGCGCCAGCAGCCAAGAGGGCTCGAGGGGGCGTGGAAACACCATATATTTT
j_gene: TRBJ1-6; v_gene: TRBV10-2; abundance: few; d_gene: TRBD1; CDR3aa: CASRESGQGNSPLHF; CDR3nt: TGCGCCAGCAGGGAGTCGGGACAGGGGAATTCACCCCTCCACTTT
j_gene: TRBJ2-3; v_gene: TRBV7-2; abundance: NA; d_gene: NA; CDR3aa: CASSSEGRGGADTQYF; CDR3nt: TGTGCCAGCAGCTCCGAGGGGAGGGGGGGAGCGGATACGCAGTATTTT
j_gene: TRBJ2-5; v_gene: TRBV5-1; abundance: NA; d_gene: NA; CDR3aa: CASSLNGGQETQYF; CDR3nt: TGCGCCAGCAGCTTGAATGGCGGCCAAGAGACCCAGTACTTC
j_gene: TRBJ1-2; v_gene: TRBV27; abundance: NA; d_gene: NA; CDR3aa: CASSLSGNSHYGYTF; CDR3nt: TGTGCCAGCAGTTTGTCAGGGAATAGCCACTATGGCTACACCTTC
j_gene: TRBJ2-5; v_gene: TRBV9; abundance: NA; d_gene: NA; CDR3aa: CASSLNGETQYF; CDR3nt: TGTGCCAGCAGCCTAAACGGAGAGACCCAGTACTTC
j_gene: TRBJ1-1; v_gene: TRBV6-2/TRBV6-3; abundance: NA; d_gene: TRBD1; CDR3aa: CASSYLDRVRKAFF; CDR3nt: TGTGCCAGCAGTTACTTGGACAGGGTTCGAAAAGCTTTCTTT
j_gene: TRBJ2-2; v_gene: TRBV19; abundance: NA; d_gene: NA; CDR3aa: CASRHRAGELFF; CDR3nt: TGTGCCAGTAGGCACAGGGCTGGGGAGCTGTTTTTT
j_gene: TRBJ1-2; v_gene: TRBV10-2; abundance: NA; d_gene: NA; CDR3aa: CASSEPAVPGNYGYTF; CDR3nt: TGCGCCAGCAGTGAGCCCGCTGTGCCAGGGAACTATGGCTACACCTTC
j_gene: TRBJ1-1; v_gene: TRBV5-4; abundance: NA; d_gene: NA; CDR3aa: CASSFSTDTEAFF; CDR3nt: TGTGCCAGCAGCTTCTCAACGGACACTGAAGCTTTCTTT
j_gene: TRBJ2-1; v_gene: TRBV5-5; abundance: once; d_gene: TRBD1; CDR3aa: CASSSGTGRGEQFF; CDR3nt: TGTGCCAGCAGCTCCGGGACAGGGAGAGGTGAGCAGTTCTTC
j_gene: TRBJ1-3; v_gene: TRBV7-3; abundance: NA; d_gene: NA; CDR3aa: CASSVSGSNGNTIYF; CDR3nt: TGTGCCAGCAGCGTATCAGGGTCTAACGGAAACACCATATATTTT
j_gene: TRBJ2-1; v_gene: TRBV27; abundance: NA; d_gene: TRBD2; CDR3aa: CASSRRGGTNSYNEQFF; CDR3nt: TGTGCCAGCAGCCGACGGGGTGGGACTAACTCTTACAATGAGCAGTTCTTC
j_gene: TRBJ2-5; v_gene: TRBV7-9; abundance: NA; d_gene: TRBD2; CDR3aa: CASSFAGREETQYF; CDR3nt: TGTGCCAGCAGCTTCGCCGGGAGGGAAGAGACCCAGTACTTC
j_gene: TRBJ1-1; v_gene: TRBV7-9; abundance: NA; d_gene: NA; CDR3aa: CASSWSGDTEAFF; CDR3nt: TGTGCCAGCAGCTGGTCAGGGGACACTGAAGCTTTCTTT
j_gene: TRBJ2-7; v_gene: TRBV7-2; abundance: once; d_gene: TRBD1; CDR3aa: CASSLAQGGAYNEQYF; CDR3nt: TGTGCCAGCAGCTTAGCGCAAGGGGGCGCGTACAACGAGCAGTACTTC
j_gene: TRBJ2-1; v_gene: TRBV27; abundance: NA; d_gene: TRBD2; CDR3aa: CASSLWREPYNEQFF; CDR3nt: TGTGCCAGCAGTTTATGGCGGGAGCCCTACAATGAGCAGTTCTTC
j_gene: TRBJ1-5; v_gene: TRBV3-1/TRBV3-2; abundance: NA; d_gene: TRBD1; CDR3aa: CASSPGQGEQPQHF; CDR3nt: TGTGCCAGCAGCCCGGGACAGGGGGAACAGCCCCAGCATTTT
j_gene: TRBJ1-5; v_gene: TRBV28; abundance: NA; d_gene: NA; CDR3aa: CASQSYAAYGPQHF; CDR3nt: TGTGCCAGCCAAAGTTACGCCGCATACGGGCCCCAGCATTTT
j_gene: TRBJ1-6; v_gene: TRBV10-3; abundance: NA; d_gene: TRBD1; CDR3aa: CAIRDRLDSPLHF; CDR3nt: TGTGCCATAAGGGACAGGCTTGATTCACCCCTCCACTTT
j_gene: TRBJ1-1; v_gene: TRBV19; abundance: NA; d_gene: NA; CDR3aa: CASSISVNPNTEAFF; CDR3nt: TGTGCCAGTAGTATAAGCGTAAACCCGAACACTGAAGCTTTCTTT